This T cell receptor beta chain was recovered during a study of T-cell memory formation after mild COVID-19. Findings and limits, study-wide: Chiefly within CM and EM were the contracting CD4+ clones; CD8+ ones were within EMRA.

Germline V CDR1 and CDR2: LGHDT, YNNKEL (reference sequence). V lost 5 bases and J lost 4, with 17 bases in between. The CDR3 has 15 amino acids. Concerning this clonotype: Its matching antigen is unknown.

Libraries for TCRalpha and TCRbeta carried sample barcodes and unique molecular identifiers via 5'RACE. TCRdb re-called the 5' RACE reads with MiXCR, one entry per CDR3 protein. This sample has 450,000 to 650,000 distinct CDR3 sequences, with roughly 18% found just once. The J gene is TRBJ2-5, the V gene TRBV3-1; tentatively, D is TRBD1 (6 bases). The source of this sequence is an adult woman who had mild COVID-19 (a few samples of this study predate the infection). Cell type and time point are not known. The sequenced sample was PBMCs or a T cell subset sorted from them (not recorded which). CDR3 amino acids: CASSINHRVGETQYF. The CDR3 DNA reads as TGTGCCAGCAGCATCAACCACAGGGTCGGAGAGACCCAGTACTTC.